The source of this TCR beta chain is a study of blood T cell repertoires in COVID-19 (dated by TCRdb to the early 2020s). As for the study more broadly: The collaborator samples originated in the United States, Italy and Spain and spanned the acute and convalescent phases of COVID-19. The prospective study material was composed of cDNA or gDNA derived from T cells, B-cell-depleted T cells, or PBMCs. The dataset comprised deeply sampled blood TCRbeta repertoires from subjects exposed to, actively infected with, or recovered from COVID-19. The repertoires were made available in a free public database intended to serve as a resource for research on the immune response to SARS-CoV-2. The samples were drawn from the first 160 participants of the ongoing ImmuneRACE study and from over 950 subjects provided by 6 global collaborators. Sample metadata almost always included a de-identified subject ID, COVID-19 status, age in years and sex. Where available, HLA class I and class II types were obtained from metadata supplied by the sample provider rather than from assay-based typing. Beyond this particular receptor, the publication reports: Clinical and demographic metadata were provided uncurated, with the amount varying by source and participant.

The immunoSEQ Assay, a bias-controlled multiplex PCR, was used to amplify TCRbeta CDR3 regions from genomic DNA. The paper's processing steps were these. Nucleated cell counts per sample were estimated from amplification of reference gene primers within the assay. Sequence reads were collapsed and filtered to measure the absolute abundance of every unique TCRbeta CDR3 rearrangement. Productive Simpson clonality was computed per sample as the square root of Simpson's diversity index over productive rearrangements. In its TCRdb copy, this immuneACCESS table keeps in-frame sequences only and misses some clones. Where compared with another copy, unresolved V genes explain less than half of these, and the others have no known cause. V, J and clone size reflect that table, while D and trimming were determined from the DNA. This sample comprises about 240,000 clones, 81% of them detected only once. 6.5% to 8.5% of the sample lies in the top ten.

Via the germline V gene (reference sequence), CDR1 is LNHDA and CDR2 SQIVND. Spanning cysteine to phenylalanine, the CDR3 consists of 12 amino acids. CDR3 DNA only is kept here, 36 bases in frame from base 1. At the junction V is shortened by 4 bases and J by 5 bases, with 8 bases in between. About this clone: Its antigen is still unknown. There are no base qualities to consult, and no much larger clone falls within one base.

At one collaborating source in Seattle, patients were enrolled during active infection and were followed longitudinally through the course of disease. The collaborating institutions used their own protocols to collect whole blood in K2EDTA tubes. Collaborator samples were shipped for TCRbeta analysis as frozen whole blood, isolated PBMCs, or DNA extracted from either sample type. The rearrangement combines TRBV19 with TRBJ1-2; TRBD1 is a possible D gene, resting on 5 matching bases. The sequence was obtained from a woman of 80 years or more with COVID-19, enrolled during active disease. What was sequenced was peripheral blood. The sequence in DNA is TGTGCCAGTAGTACCGGGGGTTATGGCTACACCTTC. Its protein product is CASSTGGYGYTF.